This T cell receptor beta chain emerged from a study of shared clonotypes between healthy human individuals. Study-level findings and limits: Naive subsets tended to show greater estimated richness than memory subsets. It was observed that approximately 5% of naive CD4 clonotypes were shared across several donors.

Looked up from germline, CDR1 is MNHEY and CDR2 is SMNVEV (reference sequence). The CDR3 runs 16 residues. Trimming pared 6 bases from V and 1 base from J, leaving 18 bases between. This was a deep-level run. Per sorted-subset replicate PCR, input was around 200 ng DNA, representing some 30,000 T cell genomes. The assay was immunoSEQ multiplex PCR, and TCRdb's table has in-frame clones only and misses some. The table records about 870,000 clones, 80% to 95% of them present only once. A remark on this clone: The target antigen is unknown.

CD45RO-negative CD8 cells positively selected for CCR7 made up the naive population, which excluded terminally differentiated effector memory CD45RA+ cells. Specimen: naive CD8+ T cells sorted from blood. The J gene is TRBJ1-1, the V gene TRBV27, with TRBD1 as a possible D gene (5 bases). This TCR was sampled from a man under 40 in good health. The CDR3 loop is CASSLTPGLQNTEAFF. The CDR3 DNA reads as TGTGCCAGCAGCCTGACTCCGGGACTGCAGAACACTGAAGCTTTCTTT.